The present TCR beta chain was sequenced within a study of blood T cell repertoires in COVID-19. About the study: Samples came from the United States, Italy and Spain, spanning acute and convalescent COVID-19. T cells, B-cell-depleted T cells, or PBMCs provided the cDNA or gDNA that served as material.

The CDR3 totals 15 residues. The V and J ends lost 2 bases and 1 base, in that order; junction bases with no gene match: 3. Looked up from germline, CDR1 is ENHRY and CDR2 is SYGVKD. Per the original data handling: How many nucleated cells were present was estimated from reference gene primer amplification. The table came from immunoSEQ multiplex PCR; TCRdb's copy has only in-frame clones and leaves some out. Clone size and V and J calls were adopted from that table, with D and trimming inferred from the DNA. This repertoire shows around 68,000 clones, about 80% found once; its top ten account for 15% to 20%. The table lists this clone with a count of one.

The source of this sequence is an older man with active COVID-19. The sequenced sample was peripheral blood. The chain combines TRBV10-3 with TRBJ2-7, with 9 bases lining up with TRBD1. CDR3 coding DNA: TGTGCCATCAGTGAGAAGGGACAGGGTTCCTACGAGCAGTACTTC. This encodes CAISEKGQGSYEQYF.